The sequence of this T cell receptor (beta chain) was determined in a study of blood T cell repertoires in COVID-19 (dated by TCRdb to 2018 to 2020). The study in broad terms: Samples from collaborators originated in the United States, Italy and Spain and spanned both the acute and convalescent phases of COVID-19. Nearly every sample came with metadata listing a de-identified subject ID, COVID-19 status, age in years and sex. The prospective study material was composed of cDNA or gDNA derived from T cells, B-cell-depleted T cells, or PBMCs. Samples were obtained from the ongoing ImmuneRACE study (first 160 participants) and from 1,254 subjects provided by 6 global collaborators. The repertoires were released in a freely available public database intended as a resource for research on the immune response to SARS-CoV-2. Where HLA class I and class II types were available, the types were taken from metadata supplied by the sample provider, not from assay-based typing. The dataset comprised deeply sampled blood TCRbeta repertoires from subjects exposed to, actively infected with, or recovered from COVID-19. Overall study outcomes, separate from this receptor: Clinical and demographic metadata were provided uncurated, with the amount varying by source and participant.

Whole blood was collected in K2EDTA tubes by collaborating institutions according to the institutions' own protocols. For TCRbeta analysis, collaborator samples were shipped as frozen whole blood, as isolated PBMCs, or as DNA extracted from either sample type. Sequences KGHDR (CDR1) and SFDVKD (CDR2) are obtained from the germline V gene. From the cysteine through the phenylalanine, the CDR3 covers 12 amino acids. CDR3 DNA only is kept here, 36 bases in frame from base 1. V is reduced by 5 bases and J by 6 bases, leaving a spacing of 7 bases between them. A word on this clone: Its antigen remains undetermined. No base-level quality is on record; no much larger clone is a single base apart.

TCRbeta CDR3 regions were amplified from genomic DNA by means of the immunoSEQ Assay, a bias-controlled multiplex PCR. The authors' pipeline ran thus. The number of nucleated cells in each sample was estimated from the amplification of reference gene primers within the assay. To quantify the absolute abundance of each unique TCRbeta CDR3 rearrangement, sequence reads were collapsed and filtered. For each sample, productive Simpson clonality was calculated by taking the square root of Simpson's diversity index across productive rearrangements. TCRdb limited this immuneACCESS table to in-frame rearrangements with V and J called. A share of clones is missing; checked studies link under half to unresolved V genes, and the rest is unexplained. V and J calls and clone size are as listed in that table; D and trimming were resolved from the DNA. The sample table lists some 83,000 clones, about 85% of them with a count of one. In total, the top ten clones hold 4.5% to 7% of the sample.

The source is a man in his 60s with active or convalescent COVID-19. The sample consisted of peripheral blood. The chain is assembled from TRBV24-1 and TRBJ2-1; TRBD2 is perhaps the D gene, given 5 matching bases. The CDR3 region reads CATSGAGNEQFF. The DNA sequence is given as TGTGCCACCAGTGGGGCGGGCAATGAGCAGTTCTTC.